Presented here are 20 T cell receptor beta chains from one specimen sequenced in a study of pediatric ulcerative colitis. Only in-frame clones appear in the TCRdb table, and some are missing; sequencing was by immunoSEQ multiplex PCR. The data contain tens of thousands of clones, about 87% of them singletons. Material: blood. Receptors originate from a boy younger than 18 who was a control in a study of pediatric ulcerative colitis.

This sequence joins TRBV7-2 and TRBJ2-7, with D possibly TRBD2 on 6 matching bases. Per the germline V gene, CDR1 is SGHTA and CDR2 is FQGNSA. Trimming cost V 5 bases and J 3 bases, with 14 bases left between them. This CDR3 comprises 14 residues. The CDR3, as DNA: TGTGCCAGCAGCCCGGGGGAGGCAAACTACGAGCAGTACTTC. Amino acid sequence: CASSPGEANYEQYF. Full variable domain (rest looked up from reference TRBV7-2 and TRBJ2-7): GAGVSQSPSNKVTEKGKDVELRCDPISGHTALYWYRQSLGQGLEFLIYFQGNSAPDKSGLPSDRFSAERTGGSVSTLTIQRTQQEDSAVYLCASSPGEANYEQYFGPGTRLTVT.

The chain has TRBV4-1 and TRBJ2-1, with 12 nucleotides matching TRBD2. The CDR3 has 15 amino acids. With 3 bases clipped from V and 10 bases from J, the junction kept 7 bases outside the gene matches. Germline loops: CDR1 MGHRA, CDR2 YSYEKL. CDR3 sequence: CASSHPTSGRREQFF. For the CDR3, the DNA is TGCGCCAGCAGCCACCCGACTAGCGGGAGAAGGGAGCAGTTCTTC.

This rearrangement joins TRBV5-4 to TRBJ2-2, with 9 bases aligning to TRBD1. V lost 4 bases, J lost 1 base, and 5 bases stayed unmatched. The CDR3 sequence is 16 residues long. The V gene's germline CDR1 is SGHNT and CDR2 YYREEE (reference sequence). For the CDR3, the DNA is TGTGCCAGCAGCCAACAGACAGGGGGGAACACCGGGGAGCTGTTTTTT. Residues: CASSQQTGGNTGELFF.

This clone has only a few counts. The chain carries TRBV10-3 and TRBJ1-1, with D maybe TRBD1 (5 bases). The CDR3 extends over 15 amino acids. V lost 7 bases to trimming and J lost 1 base, with 16 bases between them. Germline-derived CDR1 and CDR2 are ENHRY and SYGVKD. CDR3 in DNA: TGTGCCATCAATAGGCAGGGCCTTTCGAACACTGAAGCTTTCTTT. Residues: CAINRQGLSNTEAFF.

The CDR3 DNA follows: TGTGCCAGTAGGCCTGACAGGGGAGAGGAACGCTACACCTTC. Its protein is CASRPDRGEERYTF. The gene calls are TRBV19 and TRBJ1-2, with TRBD1 identical over 8 bases. With V trimmed by 6 bases and J by 9 bases, 12 bases remained unmatched. Germline loops: CDR1 LNHDA, CDR2 SQIVND (reference sequence). The CDR3 runs to 14 residues.

This chain uses TRBV10-1 with TRBJ1-1; a possible D gene is TRBD1 (6 bases). Germline V gene lookup returns CDR1 WNHNN and CDR2 SYGVQD (reference sequence). This CDR3 contains 15 residues. Trimming shortened V by 4 bases and J by 1 base, and 13 bases separated the two germline ends. The CDR3 nucleotides read TGCGCCAGCAGTGCAGGGGCTGAAAGGAACACTGAAGCTTTCTTT. It codes for CASSAGAERNTEAFF.

This chain links TRBV28 with TRBJ2-7, with D perhaps TRBD1 (6 bases). The CDR3 has 12 residues. The V gene's germline CDR1 is MDHEN and CDR2 SYDVKM. V was shortened by 6 bases and J by 4 bases, with 10 bases between the two germline ends. CDR3 amino acids: CASRDQGYEQYF. CDR3 nucleotide sequence: TGTGCCAGCAGGGATCAGGGGTACGAGCAGTACTTC.

This clone was observed a handful of times. The J gene is TRBJ1-6, the V gene TRBV11-2; D unresolved. Germline V gene lookup returns CDR1 SGHAT and CDR2 FQNNGV. With 6 bases removed from V and 7 bases from J, the gap between germline ends came to 19 bases. This CDR3 spans 16 amino acids. Here the CDR3 DNA reads TGTGCCAGCAGTCCGACCCCGGTAGAAAACAATTCACCCCTCCACTTT. It is translated as CASSPTPVENNSPLHF.

The rearrangement uses TRBV9 and TRBJ2-2; D ambiguous. Trimming shortened V by 0 bases and J by 6 bases, and 9 bases separated the two germline ends. This CDR3 is 14 amino acids long. The germline gives CDR1 SGDLS, CDR2 YYNGEE. CDR3 sequence: CASSVGRNSGELFF. The CDR3 bases are TGTGCCAGCAGCGTAGGAAGAAACTCCGGGGAGCTGTTTTTT.

This chain joins TRBV4-2 and TRBJ2-1; 12 bases line up with TRBD2. V trimming: 0 bases; J trimming: 4 bases; junction bases outside the gene matches: 16. CDR1 and CDR2 (germline): LGHNA, YNFKEQ. The CDR3 sequence is 21 residues long. The CDR3 DNA reads TGTGCCAGCAGCCAAGAAGGCGGCCTAGCGGGAGGGCCCGTAAGATACAATGAGCAGTTCTTC. Encoded protein: CASSQEGGLAGGPVRYNEQFF.

This chain uses TRBV19 with TRBJ2-5, with D perhaps given as TRBD1 or TRBD2 (8 bases each). Germline V gives CDR1 LNHDA, CDR2 SQIVND (reference sequence). With 4 bases removed from V and 7 bases from J, the gap between germline ends came to 16 bases. The CDR3 sequence is 14 residues long. CDR3 sequence reads: CASSTGQGLVTQYF. The CDR3 DNA sequence: TGTGCCAGTAGTACCGGACAGGGACTAGTGACCCAGTACTTC.

This chain links TRBV19 with TRBJ2-2; D ambiguous. Germline CDR1 and CDR2: LNHDA and SQIVND (reference sequence). The CDR3 has 13 amino acids. Trimming pared 4 bases from V and 2 bases from J, leaving 5 bases between. The chain's CDR3 is CASSRRNTGELFF. For the CDR3, the DNA is TGTGCCAGTAGTAGGAGAAACACCGGGGAGCTGTTTTTT.

The V call is TRBV7-6, the J call TRBJ2-6, with TRBD1 matching over 7 bases. CDR3 size: 16 residues. Per germline, CDR1 SGHVS and CDR2 FNYEAQ. Trimming removed 5 bases from V and 0 bases from J; junction bases left unmatched: 4. The CDR3 region is CASSVGTDSGANVLTF. For the CDR3, the DNA is TGTGCCAGCAGCGTCGGGACAGACTCTGGGGCCAACGTCCTGACTTTC.

The rearrangement links TRBV19 to TRBJ1-1; D is unresolved. The V gene's germline CDR1 is LNHDA and CDR2 SQIVND (reference sequence). The V end lost 5 bases, the J end lost 3 bases, and 10 bases lay between the germline ends. This CDR3 region has 13 residues. DNA for the CDR3: TGTGCCAGTAGTGAGGGATCCTACACTGAAGCTTTCTTT. This encodes CASSEGSYTEAFF.

This clone was seen only a few times. This chain links TRBV27 with TRBJ2-7; tentatively, D is TRBD2 (5 bases). Germline lookup yields CDR1 MNHEY and CDR2 SMNVEV (reference sequence). The V and J ends lost 7 bases and 3 bases respectively, with 19 bases between them. There are 15 residues in the CDR3. DNA of the CDR3: TGTGCCAGCAAAGTCGGGGTGGGGATGATCTACGAGCAGTACTTC. Its translation: CASKVGVGMIYEQYF.

V gene TRBV6-1 combines with J gene TRBJ1-6; no clear D. The germline gives CDR1 MNHNS, CDR2 SASEGT. Deletions cut 3 bases from V and 7 bases from J, with 10 bases between. The CDR3 is 14 residues long. Here the CDR3 reads CASSDNRENSPLHF. CDR3 bases: TGTGCCAGCAGTGACAATCGGGAGAATTCACCCCTCCACTTT.

This chain links TRBV6-1 with TRBJ1-5; no clear D. Germline CDR1 reads MNHNS; CDR2 reads SASEGT. This CDR3 contains 12 residues. Trimming took off 7 bases at V and 3 bases at J, with 7 bases between the two ends. In DNA form, the CDR3 reads TGTGCCAGCATGCAGTTCAATCAGCCCCAGCATTTT. Its protein is CASMQFNQPQHF.

V is TRBV6-6 and J is TRBJ1-1; 7 bases are shared with TRBD1. CDR3 size: 13 residues. The germline V gene encodes CDR1 MNHNY and CDR2 SVGAGI (reference sequence). Trimming removed 7 bases from V and 11 bases from J; junction bases left unmatched: 13. This CDR3 reads CASTVGYRGRAFF. In nucleotides, the CDR3 is TGTGCCAGCACCGTAGGATACAGGGGTAGGGCTTTCTTT.

The V and J genes are TRBV5-1 and TRBJ2-7; possible D gene TRBD2, 5 bases. The ends were cut back, 4 bases at V and 0 bases at J, with 11 bases in the middle. The CDR3 is made up of 14 amino acids. CDR1 and CDR2 from the germline V gene are SGHRS and YFSETQ. Written as DNA, the CDR3 is TGCGCCAGCAGCGACTGGACTCACTCCTACGAGCAGTACTTC. As protein: CASSDWTHSYEQYF.

This chain connects TRBV5-1 to TRBJ2-1; a weak D match, TRBD2 (5 bases). Germline loops: CDR1 SGHRS, CDR2 YFSETQ. Trimming left V 4 bases short and J 0 bases short, with 11 bases between. This CDR3 has 15 amino acids. CDR3 in amino acids: CASSPSGNSYNEQFF. CDR3 DNA sequence: TGCGCCAGCAGCCCCAGCGGAAACTCCTACAATGAGCAGTTCTTC.